A selection of T cell receptor beta chains follows, all from one sample in a study of T cells in localized non-small cell lung cancer. Clones were sequenced by immunoSEQ multiplex PCR, and TCRdb holds only the in-frame ones, with some missing. The sample yields tens of thousands of clones, roughly nine tenths seen once. Specimen: peripheral blood mononuclear cells, collected before any cancer treatment. These receptors all come from a man aged 35 to 70 with stage III lung adenocarcinoma. The CDR3 runs from the conserved cysteine through the conserved F or W. The D gene is left open where the match is weak. Rows give clone size only sometimes, using once, few, many, or a class for an expanded clone.

V: TRBV6-5; D: -; size: -; J: TRBJ1-1; CDR3: CASVHQGSTEAFF; DNA: TGTGCCAGCGTCCATCAGGGATCTACTGAAGCTTTCTTT
V: TRBV28; D: -; size: -; J: TRBJ1-4; CDR3: CASRGGTATNEKLFF; DNA: TGTGCCAGCAGGGGGGGGACGGCAACTAATGAAAAACTGTTTTTT
V: TRBV10-2; D: -; size: -; J: TRBJ1-6; CDR3: CASSELGGDNSPLHF; DNA: TGCGCCAGCAGTGAATTGGGAGGGGACAATTCACCCCTCCACTTT
V: TRBV7-9; D: -; size: -; J: TRBJ2-7; CDR3: CASSLTWTDDPYEQYF; DNA: TGTGCCAGCAGCTTAACCTGGACAGACGATCCCTACGAGCAGTACTTC
V: TRBV27; D: -; size: -; J: TRBJ2-7; CDR3: CASKTAVSYEQYF; DNA: TGTGCCAGCAAAACAGCGGTCTCCTACGAGCAGTACTTC
V: TRBV28; D: -; size: -; J: TRBJ2-3; CDR3: CASSLKGTDTQYF; DNA: TGTGCCAGCAGTTTAAAGGGCACAGATACGCAGTATTTT
V: TRBV5-6; D: TRBD1; size: -; J: TRBJ2-1; CDR3: CASSWTGNNEQFF; DNA: TGTGCCAGCAGCTGGACAGGTAACAATGAGCAGTTCTTC
V: TRBV9; D: -; size: -; J: TRBJ2-3; CDR3: CASSVGRGGSTDTQYF; DNA: TGTGCCAGCAGCGTAGGTCGTGGGGGAAGCACAGATACGCAGTATTTT
V: TRBV11-2; D: -; size: -; J: TRBJ2-5; CDR3: CASSLGGVRETQYF; DNA: TGTGCCAGCAGCTTAGGTGGGGTCCGGGAGACCCAGTACTTC
V: TRBV6-5; D: -; size: -; J: TRBJ1-6; CDR3: CASWGGYSPLHF; DNA: TGTGCCAGCTGGGGCGGATATTCACCCCTCCACTTT
V: TRBV7-9; D: -; size: once; J: TRBJ2-2; CDR3: CASSSGKSGELFF; DNA: TGTGCCAGCAGTTCCGGGAAGTCCGGGGAGCTGTTTTTT
V: TRBV4-1; D: TRBD1; size: once; J: TRBJ2-7; CDR3: CASSREPPGTGDYEQYF; DNA: TGCGCCAGCAGCCGTGAACCCCCCGGGACAGGGGACTACGAGCAGTACTTC
V: TRBV7-2; D: -; size: -; J: TRBJ2-6; CDR3: CASSPQTITGANVLTF; DNA: TGTGCCAGCAGCCCCCAAACGATTACTGGGGCCAACGTCCTGACTTTC
V: TRBV30; D: -; size: -; J: TRBJ1-4; CDR3: CAWNSPGLMGEKLFF; DNA: TGTGCCTGGAACAGCCCAGGGCTAATGGGTGAAAAACTGTTTTTT
V: TRBV5-1; D: TRBD1; size: -; J: TRBJ1-4; CDR3: CASSLVGRQGDEKLFF; DNA: TGCGCCAGCAGCCTCGTTGGCAGACAGGGGGATGAAAAACTGTTTTTT
V: TRBV10-3; D: TRBD1; size: -; J: TRBJ1-5; CDR3: CATGQGEQPQHF; DNA: TGTGCCACGGGACAGGGAGAGCAGCCCCAGCATTTT
V: TRBV27; D: -; size: few; J: TRBJ1-4; CDR3: CASSRHGRGEKLFF; DNA: TGTGCCAGCAGTCGACACGGAAGAGGCGAAAAACTGTTTTTT
V: TRBV13; D: TRBD2; size: -; J: TRBJ2-3; CDR3: CASSFPLAGGPLVDTQYF; DNA: TGTGCCAGCAGCTTCCCTTTAGCGGGGGGGCCTCTCGTCGATACGCAGTATTTT
V: TRBV7-2; D: TRBD1; size: -; J: TRBJ1-2; CDR3: CASRTTGGAHGYTF; DNA: TGTGCCAGCAGAACTACAGGGGGCGCGCATGGCTACACCTTC
V: TRBV5-1; D: TRBD1; size: -; J: TRBJ2-7; CDR3: CASSTGDRVDEQYF; DNA: TGCGCCAGCAGCACCGGGGACAGGGTCGACGAGCAGTACTTC
V: TRBV7-2; D: -; size: -; J: TRBJ1-1; CDR3: CASSFRGRPEAFF; DNA: TGTGCCAGCAGCTTTAGGGGGAGGCCTGAAGCTTTCTTT
V: TRBV30; D: -; size: -; J: TRBJ1-1; CDR3: CAWSDQGFTEAFF; DNA: TGTGCCTGGAGTGATCAGGGATTCACTGAAGCTTTCTTT
V: TRBV5-1; D: TRBD1; size: once; J: TRBJ2-5; CDR3: CASSPGTGKRSQYF; DNA: TGCGCCAGCAGTCCCGGGACAGGGAAAAGGTCCCAGTACTTC
V: TRBV7-3; D: TRBD1; size: -; J: TRBJ2-7; CDR3: CASSLMSGTGIHEQYF; DNA: TGTGCCAGCAGCTTAATGTCTGGGACAGGGATACACGAGCAGTACTTC
V: TRBV6-4; D: -; size: -; J: TRBJ1-2; CDR3: CASNSDYGYTF; DNA: TGTGCCAGCAACTCCGATTATGGCTACACCTTC
V: TRBV5-1; D: -; size: -; J: TRBJ2-7; CDR3: CASSFGDRIYEQYF; DNA: TGCGCCAGCAGCTTTGGAGACAGGATATACGAGCAGTACTTC
V: TRBV2; D: TRBD1; size: -; J: TRBJ2-7; CDR3: CASSVGTVYEQYF; DNA: TGTGCCAGCAGTGTCGGGACAGTATACGAGCAGTACTTC
V: TRBV9; D: -; size: once; J: TRBJ2-2; CDR3: CASSVALSGELFF; DNA: TGTGCCAGCAGCGTAGCCCTTAGCGGGGAGCTGTTTTTT